The sequence of this T cell receptor beta chain was determined in a study of Ad26.COV2.S vaccination and SARS-CoV-2 variants. About the research overall: In the study, Ad26.COV2.S was injected intramuscularly once, or twice 56 days apart.

This CDR3 comprises 15 residues. From germline, CDR1 is SEHNR and CDR2 FQNEAQ (reference sequence). V lost 8 bases to trimming and J lost 3 bases; unmatched junction nucleotides: 9. Profiled with immunoSEQ multiplex PCR; TCRdb holds only in-frame clones, not every one. Of approximately 480,000 clones listed, 87% are singletons. As for treatment: approximately 18 received Ad26.COV2.S at low or high dose, single or two shots; about 5 received placebo; per-sample allocation not given. Sampling took place 63 days after the first vaccine or placebo injection. Vaccination used an Ad26 vector expressing Wuhan-strain SARS-CoV-2 spike.

Specimen: peripheral blood, collected in a trial of Ad26.COV2.S vaccine versus placebo. This TCR was sampled from a person between 18 and 60 years old who received the Ad26.COV2.S COVID-19 vaccine or a placebo. The chain is built from TRBV7-9 and TRBJ2-7, with TRBD2 identical over 11 bases. CDR3 bases: TGTGCCAGCGGAGATAGCGGGAGGGCCGGCTACGAGCAGTACTTC. This gives the protein CASGDSGRAGYEQYF.